This T cell receptor (beta chain) was identified in a study of response to subunit inactivated influenza vaccine. Whole-study results and caveats: The authors suggested that every seasonal influenza vaccination recruits few new T cells.

The CDR3 covers 12 residues. V was pared by 5 bases and J by 7 bases, with 14 bases between. CDR1 and CDR2 from the germline V gene are SQVTM and ANQGSEA. This clonotype has at least ten counts. Its cognate antigen is unknown. Via MiXCR, TCRdb re-called the RT-PCR reads, giving one row per CDR3 protein. This table has 560,000 or so distinct CDR3 sequences, about 7.6% appearing once. The sequence derives from a man aged 50 to 69 who received an inactivated influenza vaccine. The sequences come from PBMCs from blood, collected about 24 months after vaccination. This chain uses TRBV29-1 with TRBJ2-5; perhaps TRBD1 as D (5 bases). CDR3: CSVLDSIGTQYF. The CDR3 DNA sequence: TGCAGCGTTCTCGACAGCATTGGGACCCAGTACTTC.